One TCR beta chain is described in this entry. Its antigen remains unknown. The data belong to a study of lymphopenia after photon versus proton radiotherapy. Germline CDR1 reads SGHVS; CDR2 reads FQNEAQ. Trimming took off 4 bases at V and 4 bases at J, with 16 bases between the two ends. This CDR3 region has 15 residues. Whole-study results and caveats: A bigger post-nadir fall in TCR diversity correlated inversely with survival time in deceased patients.

Here immunoSEQ multiplex PCR was the method, and the copy in TCRdb shows in-frame clones only, minus some. The sample has 26,000 or so clones, approximately 85% seen once; the top ten hold roughly 5.2%. The specimen was peripheral blood, collected from a patient treated with photon-based radiotherapy. The TCR originated in a man younger than 45 with gastric cancer. The J gene is TRBJ1-2, the V gene TRBV7-8, with no clear D. CDR3 DNA: TGTGCCAGCAGCTCTCGGACGGGCTCGGGCTATGGCTACACCTTC. This codes for CASSSRTGSGYGYTF.